The clone carrying this T cell receptor beta chain was seen a handful of times. Its antigen is still unknown. This sample stems from a study of T cell repertoires in cytomegalovirus infection. Study in general: Well-studied HLA-B-restricted epitopes and recently identified HLA-C-restricted epitopes of CMV were both used in the study. Evidence of both CMV infection and a matching HLA type came from public TCR beta signatures.

Study results and caveats: What dominated the ex vivo response were HLA-C-restricted CMV-specific TCR beta clonotypes. People with CMV and the relevant HLA were identified by cumulative public TCR beta family frequency.

Germline-derived CDR1 and CDR2 are MGHRA and YSYEKL. V dropped 3 bases and J dropped 2; count of bases not matched to a gene: 10. There are 16 residues in the CDR3. TCRdb processed the reads anew with MiXCR; each CDR3 protein has one entry. The data hold under 850,000 distinct CDR3 sequences, with approximately 33% observed a single time. The origin of this receptor is a human donor in good health (CMV status not recorded). Some clones in this sample may be carry-over from other donors' samples. This specimen was cultured PBMCs, taken from culture after CMV antigen stimulation. The chain has TRBV4-1 and TRBJ2-7; TRBD1 aligns across 7 bases. This CDR3 is CASSHATGTATYEQYF. The CDR3 nucleotides are TGCGCCAGCAGCCATGCCACCGGGACAGCGACCTACGAGCAGTACTTC.